These 5 T cell receptor beta chains originate from one sample sequenced in a study of shared clonotypes between healthy human individuals (dated by TCRdb to about 2020). CD8 naive samples consisted of CD45RO-negative cells that were positively selected for CCR7, yielding a CD45RA+CCR7+ population without TemRA cells. Receptor libraries were prepared by the immunoSEQ multiplex PCR assay. TCRdb re-hosts the immuneACCESS table, in-frame sequences only. Its copies lack some clones; in the studies checked, an unresolved V gene accounts for under half of them, and the cause for the rest is not known. Across this sample there are some 2 million clones, with just under 95% seen only once. The top ten clonotypes cover less than 1.5% of the sample. Sequenced input: naive CD8+ T cells sorted from blood. In light of the paper, this sample's cell subset or site label describes: CD45RA+CCR7+. The receptor set was obtained from a man aged 18 to 35 in good health.

The rearrangement uses TRBV9 and TRBJ2-7; D not certain. Per germline, CDR1 SGDLS and CDR2 YYNGEE. The CDR3 covers 15 residues. The V end lost 0 bases, the J end lost 3 bases, and 13 bases lay between the germline ends. The CDR3 loop reads CASSVGGVGYYEQYF. DNA of the CDR3: TGTGCCAGCAGCGTAGGAGGAGTTGGCTACTACGAGCAGTACTTC.

The chain has TRBV30 and TRBJ2-7; the D is unclear. This CDR3 is 14 amino acids long. CDR1 and CDR2 (germline): GTSNPN, SVGIG (reference sequence). Trimming took 0 bases from V and 2 from J, leaving 11 bases between them. CDR3 sequence reads: CAWSVSHGPYEQYF. DNA for the CDR3: TGTGCCTGGAGTGTATCGCACGGACCCTACGAGCAGTACTTC.

The chain recombines TRBV27 with TRBJ1-1; D uncertain. Per germline, CDR1 MNHEY and CDR2 SMNVEV (reference sequence). The length of the CDR3 is 13 residues. The ends were cut back, 6 bases at V and 2 bases at J, with 10 bases in the middle. DNA of the CDR3: TGTGCCAGCAGCGGCGAGGTTAACACTGAAGCTTTCTTT. It specifies CASSGEVNTEAFF.

Remarks on this clone: The same CDR3 also results from other DNA sequences found in this sample. The rearrangement uses TRBV5-4 and TRBJ2-7, with 8 positions matching TRBD2. This CDR3 is built from 14 residues. J lost 2 bases, V lost 2 bases, and 3 bases had no gene match. Germline loops: CDR1 SGHNT, CDR2 YYREEE (reference sequence). CDR3 sequence reads: CASSLGGGPYEQYF. The CDR3, as DNA: TGTGCCAGCAGCTTAGGCGGGGGGCCCTACGAGCAGTACTTC.

This chain links TRBV18 with TRBJ2-5, with D unclear. Germline loops: CDR1 KGHSH, CDR2 LQKENI. This CDR3 contains 13 residues. Trimming took off 0 bases at V and 4 bases at J, with 6 bases between the two ends. The CDR3 bases are TGTGCCAGCTCACCACCCCGAGGAGAGACCCAGTACTTC. Translating it yields CASSPPRGETQYF.